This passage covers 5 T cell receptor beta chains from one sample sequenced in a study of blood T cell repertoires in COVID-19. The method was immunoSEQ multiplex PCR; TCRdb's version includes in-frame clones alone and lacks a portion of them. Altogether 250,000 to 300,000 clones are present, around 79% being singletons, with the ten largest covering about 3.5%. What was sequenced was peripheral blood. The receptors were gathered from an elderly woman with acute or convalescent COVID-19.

This CDR3 reads CARSRIGLGTAYSNQPQHF. Written as DNA, the CDR3 is TGTGCCAGAAGTCGAATTGGTCTTGGGACAGCCTATAGCAATCAGCCCCAGCATTTT. The V and J genes are TRBV5-3 and TRBJ1-5, with 7 bases fitting TRBD1. TRBV5-3 is assigned to the ORF class and has an uncertain function. CDR3 length: 19 amino acids. V shed 5 bases and J 0 bases; nucleotides not matched to a gene: 17.

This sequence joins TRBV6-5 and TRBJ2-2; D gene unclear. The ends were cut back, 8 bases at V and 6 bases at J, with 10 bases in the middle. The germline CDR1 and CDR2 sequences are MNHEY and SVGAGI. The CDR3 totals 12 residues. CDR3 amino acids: CASCFIPGELFF. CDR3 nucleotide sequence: TGTGCCAGCTGTTTTATCCCCGGGGAGCTGTTTTTT.

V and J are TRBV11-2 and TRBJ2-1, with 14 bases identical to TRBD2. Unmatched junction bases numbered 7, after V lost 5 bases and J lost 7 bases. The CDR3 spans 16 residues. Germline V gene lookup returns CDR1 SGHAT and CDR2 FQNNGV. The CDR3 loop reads CASSETSGRAKNEQFF. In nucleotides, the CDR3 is TGTGCCAGCAGCGAGACTAGCGGGAGGGCCAAAAATGAGCAGTTCTTC.

CDR3 protein: CASSPRGGTDTQYF. CDR3 nucleotide sequence: TGTGCCAGCAGCCCCCGGGGAGGCACAGATACGCAGTATTTT. The chain combines TRBV5-4 with TRBJ2-3; perhaps TRBD2 as D (5 bases). Germline V CDR1 and CDR2: SGHNT, YYREEE (reference sequence). The CDR3 runs to 14 residues. The V end was cut by 4 bases, the J end by 1 base, with 10 bases between.

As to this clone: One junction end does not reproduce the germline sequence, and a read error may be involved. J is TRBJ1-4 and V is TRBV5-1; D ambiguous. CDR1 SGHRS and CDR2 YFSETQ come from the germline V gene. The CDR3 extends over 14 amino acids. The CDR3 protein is CASSLGGVREKLFF. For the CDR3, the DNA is TGCGCCAGCAGTTTGGGCGGGGTGCGCGAAAAACTGTTTTTT.